A selection of T cell receptor beta chains follows, all from one sample in a study of a mutant IDH1 vaccine in newly diagnosed glioma. Their antigen targets remain unknown. Libraries were prepared by immunoSEQ multiplex PCR; TCRdb keeps only in-frame clonotypes and omits some of them. The table shows under 150,000 clones, with roughly 75% occurring only once. The source material was PBMCs, sampled from a glioma patient whose treatment included an IDH1 peptide vaccine. These receptors all stem from a man aged 35 to 55 with glioma. CDR3s include the opening cysteine and the closing phenylalanine or tryptophan. The D gene is left open where the match is weak. A row's size may be missing; if present it is once, few, many or a size class.

j_call	v_call	d_call	clone_size	cdr3_nt	cdr3_aa
TRBJ1-2	TRBV19	NA	NA	TGTGCCAGTAGTCTACAGGGAGACGAGATTGGCTACACCTTC	CASSLQGDEIGYTF
TRBJ2-2	TRBV5-1	NA	NA	TGCGCCAGCAGCTTGGACCCCCAGGGGCCGAGCGGCACCGGGGAGCTGTTTTTT	CASSLDPQGPSGTGELFF
TRBJ2-7	TRBV11-2	NA	NA	TGTGCCAGCAGCTCCCTAGCGCCGGGGTTCCCCTACGAGCAGTACTTC	CASSSLAPGFPYEQYF
TRBJ2-7	TRBV30	NA	NA	TGTGCCTGGAGCGTTACCCTTGGGTTATCTGAGCAGTACTTC	CAWSVTLGLSEQYF
TRBJ2-7	TRBV5-1	NA	NA	TGCGCCAGCAGCTTGGGGGCGGGGATCTACGAGCAGTACTTC	CASSLGAGIYEQYF
TRBJ1-2	TRBV11-2	NA	once	TGTGCCAGCAGCTTAGACGGGAACTGGAATGGCTACACCTTC	CASSLDGNWNGYTF
TRBJ2-1	TRBV7-2	NA	NA	TGTGCCAGCAGCTTAGTAAGGACACAGAATGAGCAGTTCTTC	CASSLVRTQNEQFF
TRBJ2-7	TRBV5-1	TRBD1	NA	TGCGCCAGCAGCACCCCGGGACAGGGGTACGACGAGCAGTACTTC	CASSTPGQGYDEQYF
TRBJ1-5	TRBV20-1	NA	NA	TGCAGTGTAACAGGGCCGGCCCAGCATTTT	CSVTGPAQHF
TRBJ2-7	TRBV30	NA	NA	TGTGCCTGGAGTGTCAGCGGGCACGAGCAGTACTTC	CAWSVSGHEQYF
TRBJ1-5	TRBV18	TRBD1	NA	TGTGCCAGCTCACGGACTGGACAGGGGGGGAATCAGCCCCAGCATTTT	CASSRTGQGGNQPQHF
TRBJ2-5	TRBV6-5	TRBD2	NA	TGTGCCAGCAGTTACTCCCGGGGGGGTCGAGAGACCCAGTACTTC	CASSYSRGGRETQYF
TRBJ1-5	TRBV10-3	TRBD1	few	TGTGCCATCAGTGAGACACAGGGGACCAATCAGCCCCAGCATTTT	CAISETQGTNQPQHF
TRBJ2-1	TRBV27	TRBD1	once	TGTGCCAGCAGAGAGGACAGGGGGAGCTACAATGAGCAGTTCTTC	CASREDRGSYNEQFF
TRBJ2-3	TRBV30	TRBD1	NA	TGTGCCTGGAGTGGCCCCCGGACAGGGCGGGCAGATACGCAGTATTTT	CAWSGPRTGRADTQYF
TRBJ1-1	TRBV6-1	NA	NA	TGTGCCAGCAGTGAAAGTATTAACACTGAAGCTTTCTTT	CASSESINTEAFF
TRBJ1-5	TRBV6-1	TRBD1	few	TGTGCCAGCAGTGGTACCACAGGGGGCGGTCAGCCCCAGCATTTT	CASSGTTGGGQPQHF
TRBJ2-2	TRBV28	TRBD2	few	TGTGCCAGCAGTTTACCCTACAGACAGGGGACTAGCGGGAAAACCGGGGAGCTGTTTTTT	CASSLPYRQGTSGKTGELFF
TRBJ2-7	TRBV4-3	NA	few	TGCGCCAGCAGCCATTCTAGGACCTCCTACGAGCAGTACTTC	CASSHSRTSYEQYF
TRBJ2-1	TRBV15	NA	NA	TGTGCCACCAGCATCCCCGGGACTTACAATGAGCAGTTCTTC	CATSIPGTYNEQFF
TRBJ2-1	TRBV7-2	NA	NA	TGTGCCAGCAGCCTCCGGCCCCCGGGCCTCTCCACCTTGGAGCAGTTCTTC	CASSLRPPGLSTLEQFF
TRBJ2-6	TRBV19	NA	NA	TGTGCCAGTAGTAGTGCGTCTGGGGCCAACGTCCTGACTTTC	CASSSASGANVLTF
TRBJ1-2	TRBV18	NA	NA	TGTGCCAGCTCACCGCGTCCGGATCCACTGGATGGCTACACCTTC	CASSPRPDPLDGYTF
TRBJ1-1	TRBV19	NA	NA	TGTGCCAGTAGTATAGTGGTACTGGGCCTCACGAACACTGAAGCTTTCTTT	CASSIVVLGLTNTEAFF
TRBJ1-5	TRBV10-3	NA	NA	TGTGCCATCAGTGACGGGTACCCAGAACAGCCCCAGCATTTT	CAISDGYPEQPQHF
TRBJ2-5	TRBV29-1	NA	NA	TGCAGCGTGCCCCGGAGTGGAGGGGGGTTGGCCCAGTACTTC	CSVPRSGGGLAQYF
TRBJ1-2	TRBV5-4	TRBD1	NA	TGTGCCAGCAGCTTGACCGACAGGGACTATGGCTACACCTTC	CASSLTDRDYGYTF
TRBJ1-6	TRBV4-3	NA	NA	TGCGCCAGCAGCCAAGTAAATAATTCACCCCTCCACTTT	CASSQVNNSPLHF
TRBJ1-2	TRBV11-1	NA	once	TGTGCCAGCAGCTTACCGCCAAACTATGGCTACACCTTC	CASSLPPNYGYTF
TRBJ1-1	TRBV5-4	NA	NA	TGTGCCAGCAGCTTGGGGGGGCCGTCTGACACTGAAGCTTTCTTT	CASSLGGPSDTEAFF
TRBJ2-3	TRBV28	TRBD1	NA	TGTGCCAGCACTGGACAGGGGGCCGCAGATACGCAGTATTTT	CASTGQGAADTQYF
TRBJ2-3	TRBV7-9	TRBD1	NA	TGTGCCAGCAGCCCAGGGACAGGCACAGATACGCAGTATTTT	CASSPGTGTDTQYF
TRBJ2-7	TRBV5-4	TRBD1	NA	TGTGCCAGCAGCGGATACAGGGGTCCTTACGAGCAGTACTTC	CASSGYRGPYEQYF